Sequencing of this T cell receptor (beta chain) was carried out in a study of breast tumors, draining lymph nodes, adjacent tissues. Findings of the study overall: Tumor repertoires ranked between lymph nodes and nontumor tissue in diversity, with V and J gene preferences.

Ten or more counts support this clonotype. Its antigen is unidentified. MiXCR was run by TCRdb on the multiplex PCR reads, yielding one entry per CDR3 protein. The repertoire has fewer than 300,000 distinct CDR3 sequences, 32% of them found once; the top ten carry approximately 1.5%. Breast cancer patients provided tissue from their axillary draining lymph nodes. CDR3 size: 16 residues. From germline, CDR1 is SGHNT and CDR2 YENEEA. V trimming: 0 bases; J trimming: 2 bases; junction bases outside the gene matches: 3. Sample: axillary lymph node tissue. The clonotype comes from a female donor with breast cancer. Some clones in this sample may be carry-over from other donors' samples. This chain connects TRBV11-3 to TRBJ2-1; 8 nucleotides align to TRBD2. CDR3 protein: CASSLDSSGAYNEQFF. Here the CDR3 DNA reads TGTGCCAGCAGCTTAGATAGTAGCGGGGCCTACAATGAGCAGTTCTTC.